The source of this T cell receptor beta chain is a study of shared clonotypes between healthy human individuals. Method: immunoSEQ multiplex PCR; TCRdb's copy keeps in-frame clones and lacks some. Here the sample spans about 2 million clones, 90% to 95% being singletons. CD45RA+ naive and CD45RA-negative memory subsets were separated from CD4+ cells. Findings and limits, study-wide: All-four-donor shared clonotypes had higher generation probabilities than non-shared clonotypes did. Inspection by rarefaction showed sorted-subset sequencing to be incomplete despite large depth. Donor scarcity curtailed the genetic and exposure-history diversity represented herein.

About this clone itself: What it binds is unknown.

Germline assignment: CDR1 ENHRY and CDR2 SYGVKD. This CDR3 has 16 residues. V was clipped by 2 bases and J by 5 bases; unmatched bases: 5. Sample: naive CD4+ T cells sorted from blood. Subset meaning: CD45RA+ positively selected. The sequence was obtained from a man in his late teens or twenties in good health. The gene calls are TRBV10-3 and TRBJ2-3; 12 bases agree with TRBD1. The CDR3 nucleotides are TGTGCCATCAGTGAGGGGGACAGGGGGCCGGGAGATACGCAGTATTTT. Encoded protein: CAISEGDRGPGDTQYF.